This T cell receptor (beta chain) originates from a study of T-cell memory formation after mild COVID-19. Study in general: For the most part, TCR clusters were specific to one donor. Study-wide results and limits: Shrinking CD4+ clones were chiefly CM and EM; CD8+ ones were chiefly EMRA.

This CDR3 spans 16 amino acids. CDR1 and CDR2 from the germline V gene are MNHEY and SVGAGI. Trimming removed 0 bases from V and 7 bases from J; junction bases left unmatched: 7. TCRdb recomputed calls from the 5' RACE reads with MiXCR, one row per CDR3 protein. The sample lists hundreds of thousands of distinct CDR3 sequences, about 13% occurring once. In its sample, this clonotype was seen a few times. Its target is unknown. V usage is TRBV6-5 and J usage is TRBJ2-5, with 11 bases fitting TRBD2. Material: PBMCs or a T cell subset sorted from them (not recorded which). The TCR originated in a man between 18 and 29 years old who had mild COVID-19 (a few samples of this study predate the infection). Cell type and time point are not known. CDR3 nucleotide sequence: TGTGCCAGCAGTTACTCCCGACTAGCGGGGCTGGGGACCCAGTACTTC. Translated: CASSYSRLAGLGTQYF.